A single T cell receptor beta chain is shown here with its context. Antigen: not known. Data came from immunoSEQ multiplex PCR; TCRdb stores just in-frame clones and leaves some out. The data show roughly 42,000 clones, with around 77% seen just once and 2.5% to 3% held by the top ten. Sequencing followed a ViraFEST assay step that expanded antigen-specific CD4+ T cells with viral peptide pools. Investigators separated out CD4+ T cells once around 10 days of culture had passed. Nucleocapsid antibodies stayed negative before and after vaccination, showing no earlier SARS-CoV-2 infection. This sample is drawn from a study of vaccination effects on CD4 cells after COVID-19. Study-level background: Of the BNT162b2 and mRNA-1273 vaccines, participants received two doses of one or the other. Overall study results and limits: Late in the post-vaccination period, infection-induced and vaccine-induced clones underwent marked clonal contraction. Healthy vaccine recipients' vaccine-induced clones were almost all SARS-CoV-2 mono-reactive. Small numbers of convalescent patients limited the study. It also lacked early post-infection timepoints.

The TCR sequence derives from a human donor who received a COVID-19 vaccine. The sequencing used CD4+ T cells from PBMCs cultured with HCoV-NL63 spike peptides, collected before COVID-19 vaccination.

CDR3 residues: CASSLELAGNTDTQYF. The CDR3 bases are TGTGCCAGCAGCTTAGAACTAGCGGGGAACACAGATACGCAGTATTTT. The chain joins TRBV7-6 to TRBJ2-3, with 10 bases matching TRBD2. The V gene's germline CDR1 is SGHVS and CDR2 FNYEAQ. V lost 1 base to trimming and J lost 2 bases; unmatched junction nucleotides: 3. The CDR3 has 16 residues.